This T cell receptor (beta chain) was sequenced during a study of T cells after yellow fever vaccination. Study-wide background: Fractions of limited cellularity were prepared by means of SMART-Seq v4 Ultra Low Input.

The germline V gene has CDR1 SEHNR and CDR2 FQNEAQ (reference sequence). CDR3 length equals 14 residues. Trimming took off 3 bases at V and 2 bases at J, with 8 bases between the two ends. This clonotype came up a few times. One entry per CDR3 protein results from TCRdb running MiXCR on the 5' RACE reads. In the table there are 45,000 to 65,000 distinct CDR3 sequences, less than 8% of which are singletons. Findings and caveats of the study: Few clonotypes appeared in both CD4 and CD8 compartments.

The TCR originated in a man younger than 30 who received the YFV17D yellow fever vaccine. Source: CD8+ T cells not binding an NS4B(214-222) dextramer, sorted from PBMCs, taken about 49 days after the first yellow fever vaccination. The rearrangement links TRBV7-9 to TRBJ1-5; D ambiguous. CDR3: CASSFGEGNQPQHF. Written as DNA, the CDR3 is TGTGCCAGCAGCTTTGGGGAAGGCAATCAGCCCCAGCATTTT.